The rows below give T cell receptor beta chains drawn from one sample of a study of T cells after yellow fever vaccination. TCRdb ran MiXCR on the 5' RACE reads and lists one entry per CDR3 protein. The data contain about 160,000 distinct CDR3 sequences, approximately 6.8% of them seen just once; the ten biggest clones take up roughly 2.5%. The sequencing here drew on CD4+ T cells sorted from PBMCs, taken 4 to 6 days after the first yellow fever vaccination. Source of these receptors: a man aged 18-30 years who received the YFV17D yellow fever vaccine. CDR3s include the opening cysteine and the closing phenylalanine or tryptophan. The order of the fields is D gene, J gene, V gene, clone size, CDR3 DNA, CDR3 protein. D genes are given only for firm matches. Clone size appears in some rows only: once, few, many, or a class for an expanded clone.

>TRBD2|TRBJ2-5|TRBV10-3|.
TGTGCCACCAGAGGGAGGGAAGGGCAAGAGACCCAGTACTTC
CATRGREGQETQYF
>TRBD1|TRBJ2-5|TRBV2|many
TGTGCCAGCAGCGGGGACAGCCGCCAGACCCAGTACTTC
CASSGDSRQTQYF
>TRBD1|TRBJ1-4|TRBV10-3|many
TGTGCCATCAGTGAGCCGGGACAGCTAAGCGAAAAACTGTTTTTT
CAISEPGQLSEKLFF
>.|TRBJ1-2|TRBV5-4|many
TGTGCCAGCAGCTTAGACAGGAGGGGAACCAAGGGCTACACCTTC
CASSLDRRGTKGYTF
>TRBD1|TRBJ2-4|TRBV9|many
TGTGCCAGCAGCTTCGGACAGGGGGTAGACATTCAGTACTTC
CASSFGQGVDIQYF
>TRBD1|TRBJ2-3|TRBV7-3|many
TGTGCCAGCAGCCCATATGGACAGGGCCCAGATACGCAGTATTTT
CASSPYGQGPDTQYF
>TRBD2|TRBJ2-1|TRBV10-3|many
TGTGCCATCAGTGAGTCGGTTTCGGCGGGGGGGCTTGAGCAGTTCTTC
CAISESVSAGGLEQFF
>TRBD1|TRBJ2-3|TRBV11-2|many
TGTGCCAGCAGCTCGTGGACAGGGGGAGCAGATACGCAGTATTTT
CASSSWTGGADTQYF
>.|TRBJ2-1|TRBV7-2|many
TGTGCCAGCAGCTTAGGGTGGGGGCGCACCTACAATGAGCAGTTCTTC
CASSLGWGRTYNEQFF
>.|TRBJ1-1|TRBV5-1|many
TGCGCCAGCAGCTCTGGATTAGGGACTGAAGCTTTCTTT
CASSSGLGTEAFF
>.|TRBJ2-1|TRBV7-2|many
TGTGCCAGCAGCCTCGTTAGCTTGAGTTCCCGCAATGAGCAGTTCTTC
CASSLVSLSSRNEQFF
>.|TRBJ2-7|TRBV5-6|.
TGTGCCATGGGACCCGCGGTCTTCTGCGAGCAGTACTTC
CAMGPAVFCEQYF
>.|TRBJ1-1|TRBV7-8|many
TGTGCCAGCAGCTTAGGACGCCGGGGGCCTGAAGCTTTCTTT
CASSLGRRGPEAFF
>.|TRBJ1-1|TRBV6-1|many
TGTGCCAGCAGTGTAGAAAGGCCTACAGAAGCTTTCTTT
CASSVERPTEAFF
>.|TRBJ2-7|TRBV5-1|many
TGCGCCAGCAGCTTCACAGGGTATCTGCCCTACGAGCAGTACTTC
CASSFTGYLPYEQYF
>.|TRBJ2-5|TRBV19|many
TGTGCCAGTAGTAGGACGGGAGAGACCCAGTACTTC
CASSRTGETQYF
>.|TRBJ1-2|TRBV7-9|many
TGTGCCAGCAGCTTAAAGGGGCGACGGAATGGCTACACCTTC
CASSLKGRRNGYTF
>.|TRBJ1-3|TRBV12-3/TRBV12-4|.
TGTGCCAGCAGTTTGGGAAACACCATATATTTT
CASSLGNTIYF
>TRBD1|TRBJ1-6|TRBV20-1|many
TGCAGTGCCCAACGACAGGGCGTTTCACCCCTCCACTTT
CSAQRQGVSPLHF
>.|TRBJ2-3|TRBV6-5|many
TGTGCCAGCAGTTACCGGACCGTTGGAGATACGCAGTATTTT
CASSYRTVGDTQYF
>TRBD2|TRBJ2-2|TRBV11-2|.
TGTGCCAGCAGCTTGTCGGGGGGGCAGGACGGGGAGCTGTTTTTT
CASSLSGGQDGELFF
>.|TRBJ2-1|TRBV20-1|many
TGCAGTGCTAGGGGAGACGAGTTGGGCTTC
CSARGDELGF
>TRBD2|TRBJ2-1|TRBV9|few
TGTGCCAGCAGCGTAGGTTTGGCGGGGGGGAACAATGAGCAGTTCTTC
CASSVGLAGGNNEQFF
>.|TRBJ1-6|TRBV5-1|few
TGCGCCAGCAGCCAATCTCTCCCAGAGGGCGGTAACCTCCACTTT
CASSQSLPEGGNLHF
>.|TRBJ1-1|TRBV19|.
TGTGCCAGTAGTATGGAGGGATACACTGAAGCTTTCTTT
CASSMEGYTEAFF
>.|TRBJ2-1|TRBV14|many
TGTGCCAGCAGTCACTTCACTGGAGGGGTGGCCGTTGAGCAGTTCTTC
CASSHFTGGVAVEQFF
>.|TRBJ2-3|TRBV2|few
TGTGCCAGCAGCCCGTGGGAGCCGAGGACAGATACGCAGTATTTT
CASSPWEPRTDTQYF
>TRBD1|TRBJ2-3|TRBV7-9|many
TGTGCCAGCAGCTTTTTCGACAGGGGAAGGGATACGCAGTATTTT
CASSFFDRGRDTQYF
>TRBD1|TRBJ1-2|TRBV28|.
TGTGCCAGCAGGGGGGGGACAGGGGTGGATGCGGTCTATGGCTACACCTTC
CASRGGTGVDAVYGYTF
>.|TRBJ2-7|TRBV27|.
TGTGCCAGCAGTTTAAGGGGTTGGAACGACGAGCAGTACTTC
CASSLRGWNDEQYF
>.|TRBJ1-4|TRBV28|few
TGTGCTGGAAGACGGTCTAATGAAAAACTGTTTTTT
CAGRRSNEKLFF
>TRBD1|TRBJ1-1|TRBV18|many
TGTGCCAGCTCACCCGGACAGGAGGGGCGTGAAGCTTTCTTT
CASSPGQEGREAFF
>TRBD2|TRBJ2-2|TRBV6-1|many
TGTGCCAGCAGTGGACTAGCGGGGGGGCCCGGGGAGCTGTTTTTT
CASSGLAGGPGELFF
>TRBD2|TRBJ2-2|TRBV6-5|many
TGTGCCAGCAGTTACCGGGGTAGCGGGGGGGCCTCCACCGGGGAGCTGTTTTTT
CASSYRGSGGASTGELFF
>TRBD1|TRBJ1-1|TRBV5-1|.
TGCGCCAGCAGCGTCGGGACAGGGCGGAACACTGAAGCTTTCTTT
CASSVGTGRNTEAFF
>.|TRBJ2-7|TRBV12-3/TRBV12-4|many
TGTGCCAGCAGTTCCCCACCCCGGCTAGCTCTTGGTGAGCAGTACTTC
CASSSPPRLALGEQYF
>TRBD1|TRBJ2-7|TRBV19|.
TGTGCCAGTAGCGCCGACAGGGTCCCTTCCTACGAGCAGTACTTC
CASSADRVPSYEQYF
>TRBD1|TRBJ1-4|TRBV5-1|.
TGCGCCAGCAGCTTAGGGGGCGCGTCTGAAAAACTGTTTTTT
CASSLGGASEKLFF
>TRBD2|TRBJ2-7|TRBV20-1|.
TGCAGTGCTAAGGCCCTAGAACGGGGGGGGGACGAGCAGTACTTC
CSAKALERGGDEQYF
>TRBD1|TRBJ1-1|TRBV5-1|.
TGCGCCAGCAGCCGATACGCCGACAGGGACGACACTGAAGCTTTCTTT
CASSRYADRDDTEAFF
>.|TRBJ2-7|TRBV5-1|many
TGCGCCAGCAGCTTCCAGGGGGGGTTGGGGTACGAGCAGTACTTC
CASSFQGGLGYEQYF
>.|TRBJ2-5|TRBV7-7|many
TGTGCCAGCAGCTTGTTTATGGAGGAGACCCAGTACTTC
CASSLFMEETQYF
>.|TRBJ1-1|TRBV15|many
TGTGCCACCACCCGACCTCCGAACACTGAAGCTTTCTTT
CATTRPPNTEAFF
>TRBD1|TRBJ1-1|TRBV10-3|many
TGTGCCATCAGTGAGCCGGGACAGGGGGGCACTGAAGCTTTCTTT
CAISEPGQGGTEAFF
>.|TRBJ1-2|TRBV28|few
TGTGCCAGCTTAAGACAGGCCTATGGCTACACCTTC
CASLRQAYGYTF
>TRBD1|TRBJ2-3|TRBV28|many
TGTGCCAGCAGTCCGCACGGGACAGGGGATTCGGATACGCAGTATTTT
CASSPHGTGDSDTQYF
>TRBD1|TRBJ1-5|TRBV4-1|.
TGCGCCAGCAGCCAGGGGACAGGGCTGAATCAGCCCCAGCATTTT
CASSQGTGLNQPQHF
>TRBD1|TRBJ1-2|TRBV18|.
TGTGCCAGCTCACCACCTGGACAGGGTAGCTATGGCTACACCTTC
CASSPPGQGSYGYTF
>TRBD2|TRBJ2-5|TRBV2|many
TGTGCCAGCACCATGACTAGCGTGTCACAAGAGACCCAGTACTTC
CASTMTSVSQETQYF
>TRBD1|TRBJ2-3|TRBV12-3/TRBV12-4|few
TGTGCCAGCAGTTTCGCCCGGGACAGGGGCAAAACAGATACGCAGTATTTT
CASSFARDRGKTDTQYF
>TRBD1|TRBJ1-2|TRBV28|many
TGTGCCAGCAGTTTTTTACTTATAACAGGGGGAGACTATGGCTACACCTTC
CASSFLLITGGDYGYTF
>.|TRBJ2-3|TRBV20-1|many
TGCAGTGCTAGAGAGTGGGACCGAAACTCCGATACGCAGTATTTT
CSAREWDRNSDTQYF
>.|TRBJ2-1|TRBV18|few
TGTGCCAGCTCACCCCTCACGGGCTACAATGAGCAGTTCTTC
CASSPLTGYNEQFF
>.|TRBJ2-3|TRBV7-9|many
TGTGCCAGCAGGGGGGCGGGAGATACGCAGTATTTT
CASRGAGDTQYF
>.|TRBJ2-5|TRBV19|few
TGTGCCAGTAGTTGGCGCGGTCTCGTTGGGACCCAGTACTTC
CASSWRGLVGTQYF
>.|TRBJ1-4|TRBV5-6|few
TGTGCCAGCAGCTGGGGTAGATTGACTAATGAAAAACTGTTTTTT
CASSWGRLTNEKLFF
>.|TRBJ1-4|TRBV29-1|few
TGCAGCGTGAAAGGGGGTAATGAAAAACTGTTTTTT
CSVKGGNEKLFF
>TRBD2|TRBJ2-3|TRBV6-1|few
TGTGCCAGCATGAGGTGGCGGGGGGGCGATACGCAGTATTTT
CASMRWRGGDTQYF
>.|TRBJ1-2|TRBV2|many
TGTGCCAGCAGCGCTAGGTGGTTCGACCGTGGCTACACCTTC
CASSARWFDRGYTF